Each of the 8 T cell receptor beta chains below was sequenced from the same sample in a study of CD8 T cells in ankylosing spondylitis. Study outcomes and limitations: There was a TCR beta motif, made of 7 to 9 highly homologous variants, that appeared characteristic of ankylosing spondylitis blood.

Their antigen targets remain unknown. TCRdb analysed the 5' RACE reads with MiXCR anew, one entry per CDR3 protein. The sample contains fewer than 750,000 distinct CDR3 sequences, roughly 19% of which appear only once. Sample: blood, either unsorted or a sorted T cell fraction (not recorded which). The receptor set was obtained from a male donor with ankylosing spondylitis.

The DNA for the CDR3 is TGTGCCAGCAGTTGGCTACCCCCTTACAATGAGCAGTTCTTC. Translated, it gives CASSWLPPYNEQFF. This chain connects TRBV6-5 to TRBJ2-1; no clear D. Germline values: CDR1 MNHEY, CDR2 SVGAGI. The CDR3 runs 14 residues. The V end was cut by 4 bases, the J end by 4 bases, with 11 bases between.

This clonotype was observed many times. The rearrangement joins TRBV5-1 to TRBJ1-1, with 7 bases aligning to TRBD1. CDR3 length: 13 residues. CDR1 and CDR2 from the germline V gene are SGHRS and YFSETQ. The V and J ends lost 2 bases and 8 bases, in that order; junction bases with no gene match: 6. CDR3 sequence: CASSFTGDLEAFF. The CDR3 nucleotides are TGCGCCAGCAGCTTCACAGGGGATCTGGAAGCTTTCTTT.

At least ten counts were recorded for this clonotype. The rearrangement links TRBV12-3 or TRBV12-4 to TRBJ2-1; 10 bases map to TRBD2. The CDR3 is 17 amino acids. V trimming: 3 bases; J trimming: 0 bases; junction bases outside the gene matches: 5. CDR3 sequence: CASSLTSGYSSYNEQFF. Written as DNA, the CDR3 is TGTGCCAGCAGTTTGACTAGCGGGTACAGCTCCTACAATGAGCAGTTCTTC.

V is TRBV20-1 and J is TRBJ1-5; D may be TRBD1 (5 bases). The CDR3 covers 16 residues. V was shortened by 6 bases and J by 7 bases, with 25 bases between the two germline ends. Germline assignment: CDR1 DFQATT and CDR2 SNEGSKA (reference sequence). CDR3 protein: CSAKSGLTAQGQPQHF. CDR3 in DNA: TGCAGTGCGAAAAGCGGGTTGACAGCTCAAGGGCAGCCCCAGCATTTT.

This clonotype showed up just a few times. V and J are TRBV4-1 and TRBJ1-6, with a weak D call TRBD1 (5 bases). CDR1 MGHRA and CDR2 YSYEKL come from the germline V gene. The CDR3 covers 15 residues. Trimming removed 0 bases from V and 10 bases from J, with 13 bases in between. CDR3 in DNA: TGCGCCAGCAGCCAAGAAGGATCGGGGGTATCACCCCTCCACTTT. Translated, it gives CASSQEGSGVSPLHF.

This clonotype was seen at least ten times. The CDR3 protein is CASSPQGGYMNTEAFF. The CDR3 nucleotides read TGTGCCAGCAGTCCCCAGGGGGGATACATGAACACTGAAGCTTTCTTT. The gene calls are TRBV6-2 or TRBV6-3 and TRBJ1-1; 7 nucleotides align to TRBD1. Trimming at V came to 5 bases and at J to 0 bases, leaving 9 bases not matched to a gene. Germline CDR1 is MNHEY and CDR2 is SVGEGT. The CDR3 consists of 16 residues.

This clonotype was observed a handful of times. V is TRBV6-2 or TRBV6-3 and J is TRBJ1-1; 8 bases are shared with TRBD1. V gave up 10 bases and J gave up 4 bases; unmatched junction bases: 8. Per germline, CDR1 MNHEY and CDR2 SVGEGT. The CDR3 has 13 residues. CDR3 DNA sequence: TGTGCCACACTGGGGACAGGATTCACTGAAGCTTTCTTT. It translates to CATLGTGFTEAFF.

The chain recombines TRBV7-2 with TRBJ2-1, with 8 bases that match TRBD1. The CDR3 has 14 residues. Trimming cost V 5 bases and J 9 bases; bases outside gene matches: 9. Germline CDR1 and CDR2: SGHTA and FQGNSA. CDR3 in DNA: TGTGCCAGCAGCGTAGACCAGGGGGCGGGTGAGCAGTTCTTC. Translating gives CASSVDQGAGEQFF. The full variable domain, rest sourced from reference TRBV7-2 and TRBJ2-1, is GAGVSQSPSNKVTEKGKDVELRCDPISGHTALYWYRQSLGQGLEFLIYFQGNSAPDKSGLPSDRFSAERTGGSVSTLTIQRTQQEDSAVYLCASSVDQGAGEQFFGPGTRLTVL.